Listed here are 9 T cell receptor beta chains from one sample, sequenced in a study of blood T cell repertoires in COVID-19. Only in-frame clones appear in the TCRdb table, and some are missing; sequencing was by immunoSEQ multiplex PCR. This sample has 150,000 to 200,000 clones; around nine tenths occur once, and the top ten carry 3.5% to 4.5%. Source material: peripheral blood. The source is a human donor in a cohort sampled during active COVID-19.

The rearrangement uses TRBV11-2 and TRBJ1-5; 9 bases align to TRBD1. The CDR3 length is 16 residues. In germline, CDR1 is SGHAT, CDR2 FQNNGV. V lost 0 bases and J lost 9; bases outside the gene matches: 9. This chain's CDR3 is CASSLEGGTGSLPQHF. For the CDR3, the DNA is TGTGCCAGCAGCTTAGAGGGGGGGACAGGGTCATTGCCCCAGCATTTT.

The chain joins TRBV20-1 to TRBJ2-5; unclear D gene. This CDR3 has 15 residues. Germline V gene sequence: CDR1 DFQATT, CDR2 SNEGSKA (reference sequence). The ends were cut back, 3 bases at V and 3 bases at J, with 17 bases in the middle. The CDR3 DNA reads as TGCAGTGCTAGTGTGGGCTCCCACCAAAAAGAGACCCAGTACTTC. It specifies CSASVGSHQKETQYF.

The chain is built from TRBV5-1 and TRBJ1-1, with TRBD1 identical over 7 bases. The V and J ends lost 4 bases and 4 bases, in that order; junction bases with no gene match: 7. Germline-derived CDR1 and CDR2 are SGHRS and YFSETQ. The CDR3 loop spans 14 amino acids. The CDR3 loop reads CASSLLDRATEAFF. The DNA of the CDR3 is TGCGCCAGCAGCCTCCTAGACAGGGCCACTGAAGCTTTCTTT.

The chain links TRBV5-1 to TRBJ2-1, with D perhaps TRBD2 (6 bases). The germline gives CDR1 SGHRS, CDR2 YFSETQ. The V gene lost 0 bases and the J gene lost 13 bases, with 14 bases spanning the gap. This CDR3 has 13 residues. Here the CDR3 DNA reads TGCGCCAGCAGCTTGGCCTTAGCGGAGGGACAGTTCTTC. Amino acid sequence: CASSLALAEGQFF.

This chain links TRBV24-1 with TRBJ1-2; D unclear. The CDR3 loop spans 12 amino acids. Trimming stripped 5 bases from V and 8 bases from J, with 11 bases between. Germline loops: CDR1 KGHDR, CDR2 SFDVKD. The CDR3 coding sequence is TGTGCCACCAGTGGAGGTAGTTTCGGCTACACCTTC. The encoded protein is CATSGGSFGYTF.

As to this clone: Distinct nucleotide sequences in the sample also encode this CDR3. This rearrangement joins TRBV19 to TRBJ1-5; TRBD1 aligns across 7 bases. Germline-derived CDR1 and CDR2 are LNHDA and SQIVND (reference sequence). V lost 4 bases to trimming and J lost 0 bases; unmatched junction nucleotides: 3. The CDR3 length is 15 residues. The CDR3 DNA reads TGTGCCAGTAGTAAGGGGACAGCTAGCAATCAGCCCCAGCATTTT. Residues: CASSKGTASNQPQHF.

The chain is built from TRBV24-1 and TRBJ2-7, with a weak D call TRBD1 (6 bases). V lost 7 bases to trimming and J lost 2 bases, with 17 bases between them. This CDR3 comprises 15 residues. The germline V gene encodes CDR1 KGHDR and CDR2 SFDVKD. The CDR3 reads CATSDSGQLAYEQYF. DNA for the CDR3: TGTGCCACCAGCGACTCCGGACAGTTAGCCTACGAGCAGTACTTC.

The gene calls are TRBV7-2 and TRBJ1-1; 8 bases fit TRBD1. The CDR3 covers 15 residues. Per germline, CDR1 SGHTA and CDR2 FQGNSA. The ends lost 5 bases at V and 0 bases at J; junction bases unmatched: 5. The CDR3: CASSRDRLMNTEAFF. The CDR3 DNA reads TGTGCCAGCAGCCGGGACAGGCTCATGAACACTGAAGCTTTCTTT.

This chain connects TRBV11-2 to TRBJ1-2, with 9 positions matching TRBD1. The CDR3 loop spans 15 amino acids. Germline V gene sequence: CDR1 SGHAT, CDR2 FQNNGV. Trimming removed 5 bases from V and 8 bases from J; junction bases left unmatched: 12. CDR3 bases: TGTGCCAGCAGCCGAACCGGGACAGGGATTAACGGCTACACCTTC. Its protein product is CASSRTGTGINGYTF.